One sample yielded the 20 T cell receptor beta chains listed below, sequenced in a study of CD8+ T cells in alopecia areata. After isolation, RNA underwent reverse transcription to generate cDNA as the sequencing template. Repertoires were generated with immunoSEQ multiplex PCR, while TCRdb's copy carries only in-frame clones and drops some. The sample has roughly 100,000 clones; approximately 60% are singletons. The sample was CD4+ T cells sorted from blood. The receptor set was obtained from a human donor in good health.

The chain combines TRBV29-1 with TRBJ1-1; 9 bases map to TRBD1. The CDR3 contains 14 residues. CDR1 and CDR2 (germline): SQVTM, ANQGSEA. Trimming at V came to 7 bases and at J to 4 bases, leaving 10 bases not matched to a gene. The CDR3 spells CSAWRQGGATEAFF. Here the CDR3 DNA reads TGCAGCGCTTGGAGACAGGGGGGAGCCACTGAAGCTTTCTTT.

This clone was seen a few times. The chain links TRBV10-3 to TRBJ1-4; possible D gene TRBD1, 5 bases. CDR3 length: 13 amino acids. V lost 6 bases and J 10 bases, leaving 15 bases between the germline ends. Germline V lookup: CDR1 ENHRY, CDR2 SYGVKD. CDR3 sequence reads: CAIRETQEGKLFF. CDR3 nucleotides: TGTGCCATCAGGGAGACACAGGAGGGAAAACTGTTTTTT.

The chain couples TRBV29-1 to TRBJ1-2; 7 positions match TRBD1. The CDR3 consists of 11 residues. CDR1 and CDR2 (germline): SQVTM, ANQGSEA. Germline trimming cut 1 base from V and 7 bases from J; bases unmatched to any gene: 0. Here the CDR3 DNA reads TGCAGCGTTGAAGGACAGGGTGGCTACACCTTC. It yields the protein CSVEGQGGYTF.

The rearrangement joins TRBV9 to TRBJ2-3, with D unresolved. The V gene lost 0 bases and the J gene lost 0 bases, with 8 bases spanning the gap. The germline V gene has CDR1 SGDLS and CDR2 YYNGEE. This CDR3 region has 15 residues. In DNA, the CDR3 is TGTGCCAGCAGCGTAGTGGTGGGTAGCACAGATACGCAGTATTTT. Protein product: CASSVVVGSTDTQYF.

The chain combines TRBV30 with TRBJ1-1; unclear D gene. Trimming cost V 2 bases and J 8 bases, with 12 bases left between them. The CDR3 consists of 12 residues. Germline V gene data show CDR1 as GTSNPN and CDR2 as SVGIG (reference sequence). The CDR3 DNA sequence: TGTGCCTGGAGTCTAACCGGGAAAGAAGCTTTCTTT. It is translated as CAWSLTGKEAFF.

This sequence joins TRBV30 and TRBJ1-2; D possibly corresponds to TRBD1 (5 bases). This CDR3 comprises 13 residues. Germline V gene lookup returns CDR1 GTSNPN and CDR2 SVGIG (reference sequence). The V gene lost 0 bases and the J gene lost 8 bases, with 13 bases spanning the gap. The CDR3 DNA reads as TGTGCCTGGAGTGTACGGGACCCGGGGGGCTACACCTTC. Its protein is CAWSVRDPGGYTF.

The chain is built from TRBV6-5 and TRBJ2-5, with D possibly being TRBD1 (5 bases). Per germline, CDR1 MNHEY and CDR2 SVGAGI. This CDR3 region has 12 residues. The V end was cut by 6 bases, the J end by 5 bases, with 10 bases between. Here the CDR3 reads CASSSRAETQYF. CDR3 coding DNA: TGTGCCAGCAGCTCCAGGGCGGAGACCCAGTACTTC.

The V gene is TRBV29-1, the J gene TRBJ2-5; 9 nucleotides line up with TRBD1. With 7 bases clipped from V and 4 bases from J, the junction kept 7 bases outside the gene matches. The germline V gene encodes CDR1 SQVTM and CDR2 ANQGSEA. The CDR3 totals 13 residues. CDR3 sequence: CSGQTGGAETQYF. CDR3 in DNA: TGCAGCGGCCAAACAGGGGGCGCAGAGACCCAGTACTTC.

This clone was detected only once. V is TRBV6-5 and J is TRBJ1-2; D is perhaps TRBD1 (6 bases). V dropped 6 bases and J dropped 8 bases, with 13 bases sitting between them. Germline V CDR1 and CDR2: MNHEY, SVGAGI. This CDR3 comprises 12 residues. The CDR3 sequence is CASRGQTWGYTF. In DNA form, the CDR3 reads TGTGCCAGCAGAGGACAGACCTGGGGCTACACCTTC.

This clone has at least ten counts. The chain recombines TRBV11-2 with TRBJ1-3; a weak D match, TRBD1 (5 bases). The CDR3 has 19 amino acids. Looked up from germline, CDR1 is SGHAT and CDR2 is FQNNGV. The V end was cut by 1 base, the J end by 0 bases, with 19 bases between. The CDR3 DNA sequence: TGTGCCAGCAGCTTAGGTCCGTCGGTCCGGGGCCGCTCTGGAAACACCATATATTTT. Its translation is CASSLGPSVRGRSGNTIYF.

The chain recombines TRBV18 with TRBJ2-3; D is unclear. This CDR3 is 12 amino acids long. V lost 3 bases and J 5 bases, leaving 6 bases between the germline ends. Looked up from germline, CDR1 is KGHSH and CDR2 is LQKENI. Here the CDR3 reads CASSPGGDTQYF. In DNA, the CDR3 is TGTGCCAGCTCACCCGGTGGAGATACGCAGTATTTT.

The J gene is TRBJ2-1, the V gene TRBV6-5, with 7 bases that match TRBD2. The germline V gene encodes CDR1 MNHEY and CDR2 SVGAGI. The length of the CDR3 is 14 residues. Germline trimming cut 8 bases from V and 5 bases from J; bases unmatched to any gene: 9. The chain's CDR3 is CASRAGTTNNEQFF. The DNA for the CDR3 is TGTGCCAGCCGTGCCGGGACTACTAACAATGAGCAGTTCTTC.

As concerns this clone: Only one base separates this from a far larger clonotype, so it likely reflects a read error. CDR3 amino acids: CASSSGQSYGQYF. The CDR3 DNA reads TGTGCCAGCAGCTCTGGACAGTCCTACGGGCAGTACTTC. This chain uses TRBV7-9 with TRBJ2-7; TRBD1 is a possible D gene (6 bases). The CDR3 has 13 residues. From germline, CDR1 is SEHNR and CDR2 FQNEAQ (reference sequence). Full variable domain (remainder filled in from reference TRBV7-9 and TRBJ2-7): DTGVSQNPRHKITKRGQNVTFRCDPISEHNRLYWYRQTLGQGPEFLTYFQNEAQLEKSRLLSDRFSAERPKGSFSTLEIQRTEQGDSAMYLCASSSGQSYGQYFGPGTRLTVT.

The chain recombines TRBV30 with TRBJ1-4; the D is unclear. With 0 bases removed from V and 7 bases from J, the gap between germline ends came to 9 bases. Germline CDR1 is GTSNPN and CDR2 is SVGIG (reference sequence). The CDR3 length is 13 residues. DNA of the CDR3: TGTGCCTGGAGTGTGAGGGCGAGTGAAAAACTGTTTTTT. This translates into CAWSVRASEKLFF. Complete variable domain (other parts from reference TRBV30 and TRBJ1-4): SQTIHQWPATLVQPVGSPLSLECTVEGTSNPNLYWYRQAAGRGLQLLFYSVGIGQISSEVPQNLSASRPQDRQFILSSKKLLLSDSGFYLCAWSVRASEKLFFGSGTQLSVL.

This chain uses TRBV5-4 with TRBJ2-2; D might be TRBD1 (5 bases). CDR1 and CDR2 (germline): SGHNT, YYREEE (reference sequence). Trimming removed 4 bases at V and 1 base at J, with 14 bases between. The CDR3 has 16 residues. For the CDR3, the DNA is TGTGCCAGCAGCGCTGTAGGGGCATGGAACACCGGGGAGCTGTTTTTT. As protein: CASSAVGAWNTGELFF. Together with reference TRBV5-4 and TRBJ2-2, the CDR3 gives the full variable domain: ETGVTQSPTHLIKTRGQQVTLRCSSQSGHNTVSWYQQALGQGPQFIFQYYREEENGRGNFPPRFSGLQFPNYSSELNVNALELDDSALYLCASSAVGAWNTGELFFGEGSRLTVL.

The gene calls are TRBV2 and TRBJ1-1; D might be TRBD1 (6 bases). CDR3 length: 14 amino acids. V was clipped by 5 bases and J by 5 bases, with 15 bases between them. Germline V CDR1 and CDR2: SNHLY, FYNNEI. The CDR3 DNA reads as TGTGCCAGCAGTTCACAGGGATTGGAGACTGAAGCTTTCTTT. It codes for CASSSQGLETEAFF. Complete variable domain (other parts from reference TRBV2 and TRBJ1-1): EPEVTQTPSHQVTQMGQEVILRCVPISNHLYFYWYRQILGQKVEFLVSFYNNEISEKSEIFDDQFSVERPDGSNFTLKIRSTKLEDSAMYFCASSSQGLETEAFFGQGTRLTVV.

J is TRBJ1-3 and V is TRBV18, with a possible D match to TRBD1 (5 bases). There are 17 residues in the CDR3. Germline lookup yields CDR1 KGHSH and CDR2 LQKENI. V was trimmed by 3 bases and J by 0 bases, leaving 15 bases between them. In DNA form, the CDR3 reads TGTGCCAGCTCACCGCCGGGACGAAAGATCTCTGGAAACACCATATATTTT. Its translation is CASSPPGRKISGNTIYF.

This chain connects TRBV30 to TRBJ2-5; D is unclear. The CDR3 sequence is 12 residues long. CDR1 GTSNPN and CDR2 SVGIG come from the germline V gene (reference sequence). V was cut by 5 bases and J by 4 bases, with 11 bases left in between. CDR3 DNA sequence: TGTGCCTGGTCCTCGTGGACAGAGACCCAGTACTTC. Translating gives CAWSSWTETQYF.

The genes are TRBV5-1 and TRBJ1-4, with D hard to call. The V gene's germline CDR1 is SGHRS and CDR2 YFSETQ. With 0 bases removed from V and 8 bases from J, the gap between germline ends came to 17 bases. CDR3 length: 16 amino acids. The CDR3 sequence is CASSLGRTGGLEKLFF. In DNA, the CDR3 is TGCGCCAGCAGCTTGGGCCGGACGGGAGGGTTGGAAAAACTGTTTTTT.

This clone was counted a few times. The chain is built from TRBV30 and TRBJ1-2; D is unresolved. With 4 bases removed from V and 6 bases from J, the gap between germline ends came to 15 bases. The germline gives CDR1 GTSNPN, CDR2 SVGIG (reference sequence). CDR3 length equals 13 residues. Here the CDR3 reads CAWKKQDPDGYTF. The CDR3 DNA reads TGTGCCTGGAAGAAGCAGGATCCCGATGGCTACACCTTC.